This T cell receptor (beta chain) was recovered during a study of cytomegalovirus exposure and HLA in healthy donors. The wider study: According to later analysis, the same platform produced the 110 or so validation and under 750 first-cohort repertoires.

This clone was found once. Its antigen is unknown. Regarding the study as a whole: Specific recognition of CMV antigens was confirmed in vitro for a few chains (all CMV-associated). Rarity held for most TCR sequences, but there were some public TCRs that occurred in many donors.

Sequenced by immunoSEQ multiplex PCR; TCRdb stores in-frame clones only, minus some. The table shows 100,000 to 150,000 clones, with roughly 89% occurring only once. The germline V gene has CDR1 SGHKS and CDR2 YYEKEE (reference sequence). The junction had 6 bases not matched to a gene; V was cut back by 2 bases and J by 5 bases. CDR3 length equals 15 residues. Donors came from a validation cohort of over 100 subjects, distinct from the first 666-subject cohort. The gene calls are TRBV5-5 and TRBJ2-7; 11 positions match TRBD2. What was sequenced was PBMCs. This TCR came from a woman under 30 in good health and CMV-seronegative. The CDR3 loop reads CASSFSSGGSHEQYF. The DNA for the CDR3 is TGTGCCAGCAGCTTTTCTAGCGGGGGGTCCCACGAGCAGTACTTC.